These T cell receptor beta chains were read from a single sample in a study of T cells in Graves' hyperthyroidism and ophthalmopathy. One entry per CDR3 protein, called by TCRdb with MiXCR from the multiplex PCR reads. In the table there are about 600,000 distinct CDR3 sequences, approximately 14% of which are singletons. Sample: blood. The receptors shown here come from a woman younger than 30 with Graves' ophthalmopathy. Both conserved end residues are part of each CDR3. D genes are given only for firm matches. Clone size is shown for a subset of rows, as once, few, many or a class of expanded clone.

>15|TRBJ2-1|-|many|TRBV7-9
TGTGCCAGCAGCTTTCGGGACAAGATCTACAATGAGCAGTTCTTC
CASSFRDKIYNEQFF
>19|TRBJ2-2|TRBD2|many|TRBV7-3
TGTGCCAGCAGCTCAACTAGCGGGTCGGCTAATCCGAACACCGGGGAGCTGTTTTTT
CASSSTSGSANPNTGELFF
>15|TRBJ2-7|TRBD2|-|TRBV6-1
TGTGCCAGCACCCTCCAATCCGGGACTAGCGGAGAGCAGTACTTC
CASTLQSGTSGEQYF
>13|TRBJ2-5|-|many|TRBV3-1
TGTGCCAGCAGCCAGAATGTGGGCCCCGTTTTGTACTTC
CASSQNVGPVLYF
>14|TRBJ1-2|TRBD1|many|TRBV30
TGTGCCTGGAGTCACAGGGGCCTGAACTATGGCTACACCTTC
CAWSHRGLNYGYTF
>13|TRBJ1-2|-|once|TRBV6-2/TRBV6-3
TGTGCCAACAGTTCAACCAGGGGCTATGGCTACACCTTC
CANSSTRGYGYTF
>14|TRBJ2-5|-|many|TRBV28
TGTGCCAGCATCCACACGACGTACCAAGAGACCCAGTACTTC
CASIHTTYQETQYF
>16|TRBJ2-3|-|-|TRBV28
TGTGCCAGCGCCAGAAGCGGTGCCGGGGCCGACGATACGCAGTATTTT
CASARSGAGADDTQYF
>15|TRBJ2-7|-|many|TRBV6-2/TRBV6-3
TGTGCCAGCAGTTACCGGCGGGCGGACTCCTACGAGCAGTACTTC
CASSYRRADSYEQYF
>13|TRBJ1-2|-|many|TRBV20-1
TGCAGTGCTAGACCAACGGGGGGCTATGGCTACACCTTC
CSARPTGGYGYTF
>13|TRBJ2-1|-|few|TRBV12-3/TRBV12-4
TGTGCCAGCACCCAGTACCTTGGGAATGAGCAGTTCTTC
CASTQYLGNEQFF
>15|TRBJ2-7|-|many|TRBV28
TGTGCCAGCAGATGGACTCAGGGTCCGGTCTACGAGCAGTACTTC
CASRWTQGPVYEQYF
>15|TRBJ2-4|-|few|TRBV7-8
TGTGCCAGCAGCGGTGGACCCCTTTCGTTAGACATTCAGTACTTC
CASSGGPLSLDIQYF
>18|TRBJ2-1|TRBD2|many|TRBV28
TGTGCCAGCAGCCCTGGACTAGCGGGAGGAAACCGGTACAATGAGCAGTTCTTC
CASSPGLAGGNRYNEQFF
>16|TRBJ2-5|TRBD2|few|TRBV4-1
TGCGCCAGCAGCCAAGAAGGACTAGCGGATGGGGAGACCCAGTACTTC
CASSQEGLADGETQYF
>15|TRBJ2-2|-|many|TRBV2
TGTGCCAGCAGTGATTCGCCTACGAACACCGGGGAGCTGTTTTTT
CASSDSPTNTGELFF
>13|TRBJ1-5|-|many|TRBV6-1
TGTGCCAGCAGTTGGGCGGGCAATCAGCCCCAGCATTTT
CASSWAGNQPQHF
>15|TRBJ2-7|TRBD1|-|TRBV19
TGTGCCAGTAGTGCACGCCGGGACAGGGTTTACGAGCAGTACTTC
CASSARRDRVYEQYF
>16|TRBJ1-1|-|many|TRBV5-5
TGTGCCAGCAGCCTTCGGCGGGACGGACTGCCCCGGAGAGCTTTCTTT
CASSLRRDGLPRRAFF
>13|TRBJ2-5|-|-|TRBV5-6
TGTGCCAGCAGCCCCCCTACGGAGCGGGCCCAGTACTTC
CASSPPTERAQYF
>14|TRBJ1-2|TRBD1|many|TRBV12-3/TRBV12-4
TGTGCCAGCAGTTTACAGGGGGCTGGCTATGGCTACACCTTC
CASSLQGAGYGYTF
>15|TRBJ2-3|-|many|TRBV7-2
TGTGCCAGCAGCTTCCGGGGGGCTGGCACAGATACGCAGTATTTT
CASSFRGAGTDTQYF
>13|TRBJ1-1|-|many|TRBV7-8
TGTGCCAGCAGCTTAGTGGGCGTCCCTGAAGCTTTCTTT
CASSLVGVPEAFF
>15|TRBJ2-4|-|many|TRBV12-3/TRBV12-4
TGTGCCAGCGGCCAGAGGGGGAGGGCCAAAAACATTCAGTACTTC
CASGQRGRAKNIQYF
>15|TRBJ2-1|TRBD1|many|TRBV29-1
TGCAGCGTTGAAGACCGGGACAGGGGGTACAATGAGCAGTTCTTC
CSVEDRDRGYNEQFF
>14|TRBJ1-1|-|many|TRBV3-1
TGTGCCAGCAGCCATCGTTATATGAACACTGAAGCTTTCTTT
CASSHRYMNTEAFF
>15|TRBJ2-7|TRBD1|many|TRBV7-2
TGTGCCAGCAGCAGACCCGGGACAGGGAGATACGAGCAGTACTTC
CASSRPGTGRYEQYF
>16|TRBJ2-3|TRBD1|-|TRBV4-1
TGCGCCAGCAGCCATGGATCGGACAGGGGCACAGATACGCAGTATTTT
CASSHGSDRGTDTQYF
>19|TRBJ1-1|-|-|TRBV7-9
TGTGCCAGCAGCCCCGGCAAGCTTATAATGGGTCATATGAACACTGAAGCTTTCTTT
CASSPGKLIMGHMNTEAFF
>14|TRBJ1-5|-|few|TRBV2
TGTGCCAGCAGTGAATGGGGAGCTAATCAGCCCCAGCATTTT
CASSEWGANQPQHF
>15|TRBJ1-5|-|many|TRBV27
TGTGCCAGCAGTTTATACGCCGGAGGCAATCAGCCCCAGCATTTT
CASSLYAGGNQPQHF
>15|TRBJ2-7|-|few|TRBV10-3
TGTGCCATTCCGGGGGGAAGGGACACAACCTACGAGCAGTACTTC
CAIPGGRDTTYEQYF
>15|TRBJ2-7|-|many|TRBV27
TGTGCCAGCAGTTTATCCCAGGGACCATCCTACGAGCAGTACTTC
CASSLSQGPSYEQYF
>15|TRBJ1-1|-|few|TRBV19
TGTGCCAGTGCACCAGGGGAGTGGGACGTCACTGAAGCTTTCTTT
CASAPGEWDVTEAFF
>16|TRBJ2-7|TRBD1|few|TRBV10-3
TGTGCCATCAGTGAGTCGAACTGGCACAGGGGATACGAGCAGTACTTC
CAISESNWHRGYEQYF
>16|TRBJ2-7|-|few|TRBV5-1
TGCGCCAGCAGTTCAGATATGACCAGGAGTACCTACGAGCAGTACTTC
CASSSDMTRSTYEQYF
>15|TRBJ2-1|TRBD1|few|TRBV19
TGTGCCAGTAGTAAGGGACAGGGGGCGGGCAATGAGCAGTTCTTC
CASSKGQGAGNEQFF
>14|TRBJ2-7|TRBD2|many|TRBV2
TGTGCCAGCAAGCCTGATAGCGGGTACTACGAGCAGTACTTC
CASKPDSGYYEQYF
>16|TRBJ2-7|TRBD2|-|TRBV28
TGTGCCAGCAGTCCGCCCGATAGCGGGCGAGACAATGAGCAGTACTTC
CASSPPDSGRDNEQYF
>15|TRBJ2-3|-|-|TRBV19
TGTGCCAGTAGTATAGACACGAGTGATACAGATACGCAGTATTTT
CASSIDTSDTDTQYF
>13|TRBJ2-7|-|few|TRBV19
TGTGCCAGTAGTATAGGGGGTGCCTACGAGCAGTACTTC
CASSIGGAYEQYF
>16|TRBJ2-5|TRBD1|-|TRBV7-2
TGTGCCAGCAGCTTGGACCGGGACAGGCAATCAGAGACCCAGTACTTC
CASSLDRDRQSETQYF
>16|TRBJ2-1|TRBD2|many|TRBV13
TGTGCCAGCAGCTTACGGACTAGCGGGAGGGTCTGGGAGCAGTTCTTC
CASSLRTSGRVWEQFF
>17|TRBJ1-1|TRBD1|many|TRBV7-3
TGTGCCAGCAGCTTAACGGGTGGGACAGGGGTCGAGACTGAAGCTTTCTTT
CASSLTGGTGVETEAFF
>15|TRBJ1-1|-|many|TRBV5-1
TGCGCCAGCAGCTTACTCCAGGGTTCGAACACTGAAGCTTTCTTT
CASSLLQGSNTEAFF
>14|TRBJ1-1|-|many|TRBV20-1
TGCAGTGCCCCAAGGGGGGCAGGGAGAACTGAAGCTTTCTTT
CSAPRGAGRTEAFF
>12|TRBJ1-2|-|-|TRBV19
TGTGCCAGTATAGTGGGGCAAGTTGGCTACACCTTC
CASIVGQVGYTF
>13|TRBJ2-5|TRBD2|few|TRBV27
TGTGCCACCGGGAGACTAGCGGAAGAGACCCAGTACTTC
CATGRLAEETQYF